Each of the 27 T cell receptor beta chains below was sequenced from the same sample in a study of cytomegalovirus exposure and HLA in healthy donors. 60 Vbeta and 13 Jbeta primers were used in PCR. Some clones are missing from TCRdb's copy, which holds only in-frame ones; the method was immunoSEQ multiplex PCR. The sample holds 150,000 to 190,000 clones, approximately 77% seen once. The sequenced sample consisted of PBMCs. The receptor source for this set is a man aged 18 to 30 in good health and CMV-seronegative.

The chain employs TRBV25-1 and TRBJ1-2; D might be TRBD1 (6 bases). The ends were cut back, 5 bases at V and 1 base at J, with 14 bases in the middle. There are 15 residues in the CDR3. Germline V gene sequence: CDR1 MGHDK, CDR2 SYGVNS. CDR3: CASSLRDTINYGYTF. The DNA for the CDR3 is TGTGCCAGCAGTCTCCGGGACACCATTAACTATGGCTACACCTTC.

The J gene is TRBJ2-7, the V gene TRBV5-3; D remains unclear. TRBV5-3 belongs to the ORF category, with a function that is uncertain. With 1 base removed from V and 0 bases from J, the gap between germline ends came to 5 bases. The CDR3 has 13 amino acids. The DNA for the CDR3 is TGTGCCAGAAGCTTGCCAGGCTCCTACGAGCAGTACTTC. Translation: CARSLPGSYEQYF.

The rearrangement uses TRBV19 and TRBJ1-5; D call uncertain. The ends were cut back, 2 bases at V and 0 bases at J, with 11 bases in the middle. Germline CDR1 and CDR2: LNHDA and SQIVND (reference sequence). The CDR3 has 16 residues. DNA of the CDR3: TGTGCCAGTAGTATAAGTGGAGGAGTTAGCAATCAGCCCCAGCATTTT. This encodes CASSISGGVSNQPQHF. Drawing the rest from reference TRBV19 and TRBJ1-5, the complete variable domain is DGGITQSPKYLFRKEGQNVTLSCEQNLNHDAMYWYRQDPGQGLRLIYYSQIVNDFQKGDIAEGYSVSREKKESFPLTVTSAQKNPTAFYLCASSISGGVSNQPQHFGDGTRLSIL.

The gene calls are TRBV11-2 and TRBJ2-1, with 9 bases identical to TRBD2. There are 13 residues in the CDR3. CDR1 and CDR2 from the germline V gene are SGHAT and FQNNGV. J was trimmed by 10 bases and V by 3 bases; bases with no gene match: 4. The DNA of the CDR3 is TGTGCCAGCAGCTTGGGACTAGCCAGGGAGCAGTTCTTC. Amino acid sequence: CASSLGLAREQFF.

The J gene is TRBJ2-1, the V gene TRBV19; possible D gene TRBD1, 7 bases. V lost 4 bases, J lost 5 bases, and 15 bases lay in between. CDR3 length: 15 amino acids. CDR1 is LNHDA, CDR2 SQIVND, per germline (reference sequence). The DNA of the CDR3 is TGTGCCAGTAGTACCTATCCAGGGGGGAACAATGAGCAGTTCTTC. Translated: CASSTYPGGNNEQFF.

CDR3 residues: CASSVGTGGAFGQPQHF. CDR3 bases: TGCGCCAGCAGCGTTGGGACAGGGGGCGCGTTCGGTCAGCCCCAGCATTTT. The J gene is TRBJ1-5, the V gene TRBV5-1; 12 positions agree with TRBD1. In germline, CDR1 is SGHRS, CDR2 YFSETQ. The CDR3 extends over 17 amino acids. The V and J ends lost 4 bases and 6 bases, in that order; junction bases with no gene match: 11.

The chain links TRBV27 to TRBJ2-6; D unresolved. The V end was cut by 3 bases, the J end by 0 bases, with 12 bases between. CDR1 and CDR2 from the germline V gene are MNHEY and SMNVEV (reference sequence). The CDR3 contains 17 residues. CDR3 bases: TGTGCCAGCAGTTTGTCCCCCGGCGGCTCTGGGGCCAACGTCCTGACTTTC. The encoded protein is CASSLSPGGSGANVLTF.

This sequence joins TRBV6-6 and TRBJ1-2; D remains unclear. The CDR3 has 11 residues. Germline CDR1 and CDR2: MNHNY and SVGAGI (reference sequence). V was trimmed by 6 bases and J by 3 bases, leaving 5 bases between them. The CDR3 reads CASSEYYGYTF. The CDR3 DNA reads TGTGCCAGCAGCGAGTACTATGGCTACACCTTC.

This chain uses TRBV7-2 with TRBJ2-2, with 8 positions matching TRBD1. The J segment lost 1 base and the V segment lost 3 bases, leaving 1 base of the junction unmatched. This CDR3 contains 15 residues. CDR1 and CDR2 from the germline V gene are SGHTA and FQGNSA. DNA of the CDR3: TGTGCCAGCAGCTTCGGGACAGGGAACACCGGGGAGCTGTTTTTT. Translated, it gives CASSFGTGNTGELFF.

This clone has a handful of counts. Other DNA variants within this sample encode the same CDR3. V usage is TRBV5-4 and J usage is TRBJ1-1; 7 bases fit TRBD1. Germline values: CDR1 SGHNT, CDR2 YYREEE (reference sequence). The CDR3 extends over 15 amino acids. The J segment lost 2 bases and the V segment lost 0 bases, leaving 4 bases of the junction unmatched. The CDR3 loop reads CASSLVAGGNTEAFF. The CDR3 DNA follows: TGTGCCAGCAGCTTGGTGGCAGGGGGAAACACTGAAGCTTTCTTT.

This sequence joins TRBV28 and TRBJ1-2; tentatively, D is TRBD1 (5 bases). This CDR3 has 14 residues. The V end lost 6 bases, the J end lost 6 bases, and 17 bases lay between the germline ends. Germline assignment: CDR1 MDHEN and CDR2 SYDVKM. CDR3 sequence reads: CASRGRGLGDGYTF. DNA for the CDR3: TGTGCCAGCAGGGGACGGGGACTCGGGGATGGCTACACCTTC.

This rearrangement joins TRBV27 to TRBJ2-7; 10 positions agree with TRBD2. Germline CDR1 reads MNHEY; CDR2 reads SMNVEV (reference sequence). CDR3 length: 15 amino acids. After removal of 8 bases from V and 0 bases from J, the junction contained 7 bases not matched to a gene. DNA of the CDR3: TGTGCCAGCCTCCCACTAGCGGGAAGCTCCTACGAGCAGTACTTC. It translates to CASLPLAGSSYEQYF.

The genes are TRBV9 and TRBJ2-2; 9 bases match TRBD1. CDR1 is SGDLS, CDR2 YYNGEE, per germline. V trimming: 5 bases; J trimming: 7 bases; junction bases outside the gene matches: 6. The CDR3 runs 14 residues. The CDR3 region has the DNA TGTGCCAGCAGAATGGACAGGGGCGGCGGGGAGCTGTTTTTT. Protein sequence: CASRMDRGGGELFF. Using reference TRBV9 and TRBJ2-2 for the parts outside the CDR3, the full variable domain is DSGVTQTPKHLITATGQRVTLRCSPRSGDLSVYWYQQSLDQGLQFLIQYYNGEERAKGNILERFSAQQFPDLHSELNLSSLELGDSALYFCASRMDRGGGELFFGEGSRLTVL.

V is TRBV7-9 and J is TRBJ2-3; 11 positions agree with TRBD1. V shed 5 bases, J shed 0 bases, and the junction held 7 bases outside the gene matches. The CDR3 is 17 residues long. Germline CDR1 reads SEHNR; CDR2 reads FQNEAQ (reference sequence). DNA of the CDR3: TGTGCCAGCAGCCCCGCCAGGGACAGGGGGAGCACAGATACGCAGTATTTT. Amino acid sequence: CASSPARDRGSTDTQYF.

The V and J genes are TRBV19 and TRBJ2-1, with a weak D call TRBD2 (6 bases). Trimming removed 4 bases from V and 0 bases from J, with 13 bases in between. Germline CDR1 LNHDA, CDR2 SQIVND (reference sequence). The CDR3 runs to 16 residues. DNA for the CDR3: TGTGCCAGTAGTAATTTCGGGAGAAACTCCTACAATGAGCAGTTCTTC. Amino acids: CASSNFGRNSYNEQFF. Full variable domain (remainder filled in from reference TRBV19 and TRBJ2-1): DGGITQSPKYLFRKEGQNVTLSCEQNLNHDAMYWYRQDPGQGLRLIYYSQIVNDFQKGDIAEGYSVSREKKESFPLTVTSAQKNPTAFYLCASSNFGRNSYNEQFFGPGTRLTVL.

CDR3 nucleotide sequence: TGTGCCAGCTCCCCCAGAGGGTACTCTGGAGATCGAGCCAACGTCCTGACTTTC. Translation: CASSPRGYSGDRANVLTF. The chain links TRBV18 to TRBJ2-6, with D tentatively TRBD2 (5 bases). Trimming removed 6 bases at V and 7 bases at J, with 25 bases between. The CDR3 totals 18 residues. The germline gives CDR1 KGHSH, CDR2 LQKENI.

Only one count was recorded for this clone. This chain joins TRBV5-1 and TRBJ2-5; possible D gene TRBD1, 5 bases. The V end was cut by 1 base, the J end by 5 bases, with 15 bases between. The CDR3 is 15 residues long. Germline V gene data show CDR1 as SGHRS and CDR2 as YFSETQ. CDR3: CASSLSVGQQETQYF. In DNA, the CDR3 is TGCGCCAGCAGCTTGAGTGTGGGGCAGCAGGAGACCCAGTACTTC. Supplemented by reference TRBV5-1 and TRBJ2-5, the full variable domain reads KAGVTQTPRYLIKTRGQQVTLSCSPISGHRSVSWYQQTPGQGLQFLFEYFSETQRNKGNFPGRFSGRQFSNSRSEMNVSTLELGDSALYLCASSLSVGQQETQYFGPGTRLLVL.

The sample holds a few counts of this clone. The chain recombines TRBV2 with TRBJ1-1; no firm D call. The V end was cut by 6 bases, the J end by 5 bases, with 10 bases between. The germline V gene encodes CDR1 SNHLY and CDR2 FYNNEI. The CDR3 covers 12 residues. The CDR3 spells CASSVTRTEAFF. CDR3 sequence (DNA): TGTGCCAGCAGCGTCACTAGGACTGAAGCTTTCTTT.

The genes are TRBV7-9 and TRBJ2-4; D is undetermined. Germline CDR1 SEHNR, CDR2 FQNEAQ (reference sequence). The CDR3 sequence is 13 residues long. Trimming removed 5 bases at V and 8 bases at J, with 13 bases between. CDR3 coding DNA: TGTGCCAGCAGCGCCCCTCCCGGTCACATTCAGTACTTC. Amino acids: CASSAPPGHIQYF.

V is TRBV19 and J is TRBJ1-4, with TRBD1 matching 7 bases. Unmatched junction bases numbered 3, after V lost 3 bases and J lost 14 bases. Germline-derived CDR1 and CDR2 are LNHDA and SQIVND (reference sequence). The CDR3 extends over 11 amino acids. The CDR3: CASSMGQPLFF. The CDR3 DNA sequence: TGTGCCAGTAGTATGGGACAGCCTCTGTTTTTT.

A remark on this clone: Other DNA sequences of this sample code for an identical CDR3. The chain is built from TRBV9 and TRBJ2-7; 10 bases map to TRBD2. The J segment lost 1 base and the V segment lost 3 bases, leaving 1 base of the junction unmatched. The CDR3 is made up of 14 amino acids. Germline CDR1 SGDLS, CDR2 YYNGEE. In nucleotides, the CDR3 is TGTGCCAGCAGCGGGACTAGCGGTTCCTACGAGCAGTACTTC. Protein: CASSGTSGSYEQYF.

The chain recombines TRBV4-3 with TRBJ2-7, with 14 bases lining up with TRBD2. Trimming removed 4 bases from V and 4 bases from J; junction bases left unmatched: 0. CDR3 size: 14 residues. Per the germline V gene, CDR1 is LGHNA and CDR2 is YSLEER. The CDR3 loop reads CASSRTSGRYEQYF. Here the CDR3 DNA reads TGCGCCAGCAGCCGGACTAGCGGGAGGTACGAGCAGTACTTC.

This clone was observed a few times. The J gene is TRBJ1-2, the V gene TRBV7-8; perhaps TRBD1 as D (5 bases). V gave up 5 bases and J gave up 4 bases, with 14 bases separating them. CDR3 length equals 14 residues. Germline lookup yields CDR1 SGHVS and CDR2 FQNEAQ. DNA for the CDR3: TGTGCCAGCAGCGTCCGGGACGGGAGCTATGGCTACACCTTC. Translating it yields CASSVRDGSYGYTF.

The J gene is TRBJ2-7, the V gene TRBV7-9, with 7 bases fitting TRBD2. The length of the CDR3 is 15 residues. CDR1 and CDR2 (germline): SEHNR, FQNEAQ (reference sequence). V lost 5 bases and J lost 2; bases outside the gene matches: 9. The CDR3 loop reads CASSPLGGSTYEQYF. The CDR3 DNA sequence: TGTGCCAGCAGCCCTCTGGGAGGGTCCACCTACGAGCAGTACTTC.

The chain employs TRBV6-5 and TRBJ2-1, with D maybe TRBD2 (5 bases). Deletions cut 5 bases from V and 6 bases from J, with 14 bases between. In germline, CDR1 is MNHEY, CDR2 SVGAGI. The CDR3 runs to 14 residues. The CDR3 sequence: CASSASTSSNEQFF. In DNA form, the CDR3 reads TGTGCCAGCAGTGCATCCACTAGTTCCAATGAGCAGTTCTTC.

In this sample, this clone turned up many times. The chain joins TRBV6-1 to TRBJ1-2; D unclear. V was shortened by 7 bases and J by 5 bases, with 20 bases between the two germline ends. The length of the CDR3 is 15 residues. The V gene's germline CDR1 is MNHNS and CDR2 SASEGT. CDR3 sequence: CASMRSPSLSYGYTF. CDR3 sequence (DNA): TGTGCCAGCATGCGTTCCCCTTCCCTAAGTTATGGCTACACCTTC.

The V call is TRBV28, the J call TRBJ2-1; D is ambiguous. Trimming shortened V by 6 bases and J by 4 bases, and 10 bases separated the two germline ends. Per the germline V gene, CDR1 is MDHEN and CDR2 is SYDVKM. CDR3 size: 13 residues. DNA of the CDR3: TGTGCCAGCAGGACAACAGAGTACAATGAGCAGTTCTTC. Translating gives CASRTTEYNEQFF.